A single sample is the source of the 9 T cell receptor beta chains below, sequenced in a study of blood T cell repertoires in COVID-19. Sequenced by immunoSEQ multiplex PCR; TCRdb stores in-frame clones only, minus some. The table lists 53,000 or so clones, about 80% of them singletons. Sequencing was carried out using peripheral blood. The receptors originated from a man aged 55 to 70 with acute or convalescent COVID-19.

The CDR3 coding sequence is TGTGCCACCAGCGGGGACCCTAGCGGGTTTTACAATGAGCAGTTCTTC. Protein product: CATSGDPSGFYNEQFF. The chain combines TRBV15 with TRBJ2-1, with 8 positions matching TRBD2. V dropped 5 bases and J dropped 4; count of bases not matched to a gene: 10. The V gene's germline CDR1 is LNHNV and CDR2 YYDKDF (reference sequence). This CDR3 is built from 16 residues.

The genes are TRBV30 and TRBJ2-7; D is perhaps TRBD1 (6 bases). Looked up from germline, CDR1 is GTSNPN and CDR2 is SVGIG (reference sequence). The CDR3 loop spans 12 amino acids. The germline V and J ends were trimmed by 4 bases and 2 bases, with 9 bases remaining between them. The CDR3 DNA sequence: TGTGCCTGGAACAGGGACCCCTACGAGCAGTACTTC. This codes for CAWNRDPYEQYF.

The chain recombines TRBV5-1 with TRBJ1-4; 8 bases line up with TRBD1. The CDR3 runs to 15 residues. Germline V gives CDR1 SGHRS, CDR2 YFSETQ. V shed 4 bases and J 8 bases; nucleotides not matched to a gene: 10. This CDR3 reads CASSPTRGQLEKLFF. The CDR3 DNA reads as TGCGCCAGCAGCCCCACCAGGGGGCAGTTGGAAAAACTGTTTTTT.

V usage is TRBV25-1 and J usage is TRBJ1-2, with TRBD1 matching over 8 bases. This CDR3 comprises 13 residues. Per the germline V gene, CDR1 is MGHDK and CDR2 is SYGVNS. Trimming at V came to 3 bases and at J to 8 bases, leaving 5 bases not matched to a gene. The CDR3 protein is CASSDDRGGGYTF. The CDR3 DNA follows: TGTGCCAGCAGTGACGACAGGGGAGGCGGCTACACCTTC.

The chain combines TRBV28 with TRBJ2-3; TRBD1 aligns across 11 bases. CDR1 MDHEN and CDR2 SYDVKM come from the germline V gene. This CDR3 region has 14 residues. Trimming cost V 4 bases and J 4 bases; bases outside gene matches: 1. Written as DNA, the CDR3 is TGTGCCAGCAGTTGGACAGGGGGCGCAGATACGCAGTATTTT. Encoded protein: CASSWTGGADTQYF.

The rearrangement joins TRBV30 to TRBJ2-2, with 7 bases that match TRBD2. This CDR3 has 15 residues. Germline V lookup: CDR1 GTSNPN, CDR2 SVGIG (reference sequence). V trimming: 4 bases; J trimming: 3 bases; junction bases outside the gene matches: 8. Here the CDR3 DNA reads TGTGCCTGGACTGTGGGGGAGGGAGACACCGGGGAGCTGTTTTTT. Amino acids: CAWTVGEGDTGELFF.

V and J are TRBV6-5 and TRBJ2-7; D is perhaps TRBD1 (6 bases). The CDR3 runs 13 residues. Germline V gene lookup returns CDR1 MNHEY and CDR2 SVGAGI. Deletions cut 2 bases from V and 7 bases from J, with 12 bases between. The DNA of the CDR3 is TGTGCCAGCAGTTACAGGGACAACCCAGAGCAGTACTTC. It yields the protein CASSYRDNPEQYF.

The V gene is TRBV23-1, the J gene TRBJ1-5, with D maybe TRBD1 (5 bases). TRBV23-1 is marked as an open reading frame, function uncertain. The CDR3 is 15 amino acids. Trimming removed 6 bases at V and 7 bases at J, with 19 bases between. The CDR3 spells CASRGDRGFDQPQHF. CDR3 DNA: TGCGCCAGCAGAGGGGATAGGGGATTTGACCAGCCCCAGCATTTT.

The chain has TRBV12-5 and TRBJ2-2; D is perhaps TRBD2 (5 bases). Per germline, CDR1 LGHNT and CDR2 FRNRAP. Trimming took 3 bases from V and 7 from J, leaving 12 bases between them. CDR3 length equals 14 residues. As DNA, the CDR3 is TGTGCTAGTGGTTTAGGAGGCTCTAGCGGGGAGCTGTTTTTT. This sequence encodes CASGLGGSSGELFF.